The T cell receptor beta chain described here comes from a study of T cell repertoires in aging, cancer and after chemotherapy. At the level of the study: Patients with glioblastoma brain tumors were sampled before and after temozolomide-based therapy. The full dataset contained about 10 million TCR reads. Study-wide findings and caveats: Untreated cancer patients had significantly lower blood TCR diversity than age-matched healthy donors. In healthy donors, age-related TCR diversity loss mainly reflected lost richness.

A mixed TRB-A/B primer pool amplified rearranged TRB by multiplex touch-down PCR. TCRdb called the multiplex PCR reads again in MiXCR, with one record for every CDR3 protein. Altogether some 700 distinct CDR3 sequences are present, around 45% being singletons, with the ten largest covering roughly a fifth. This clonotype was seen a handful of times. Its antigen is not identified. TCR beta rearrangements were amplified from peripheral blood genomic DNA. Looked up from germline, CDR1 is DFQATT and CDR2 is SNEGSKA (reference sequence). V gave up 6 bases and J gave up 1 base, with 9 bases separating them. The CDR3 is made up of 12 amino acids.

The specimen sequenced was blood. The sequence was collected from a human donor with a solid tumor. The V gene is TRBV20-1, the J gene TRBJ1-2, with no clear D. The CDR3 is CSAPTDNYGYTF. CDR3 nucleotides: TGCAGTGCCCCGACGGATAACTATGGCTACACCTTC.